This TCR beta chain stems from a study of blood T cell repertoires in COVID-19 (dated by TCRdb to 2020 to 2022). About the investigation overall: The collaborator samples originated in the United States, Italy and Spain and spanned the acute and convalescent phases of COVID-19. The prospective study material was composed of cDNA or gDNA derived from T cells, B-cell-depleted T cells, or PBMCs. Deeply sampled blood TCRbeta repertoires from subjects exposed to, actively infected with, or recovered from COVID-19 were included in the dataset. The repertoires were released in a freely available public database meant as a resource for research on the immune response to SARS-CoV-2. The samples were drawn from the first 160 participants of the ongoing ImmuneRACE study and from 1,200 or so subjects provided by 6 global collaborators. The sample metadata nearly always contained a de-identified subject ID, COVID-19 status, age in years and sex. HLA class I and class II types, where available, came from metadata supplied by the sample provider rather than from assay-based typing. Study-level results and caveats: The quantity of clinical and demographic metadata differed by source and by participant and was supplied without curation.

The immunoSEQ Assay, a bias-controlled multiplex PCR, was used to amplify TCRbeta CDR3 regions from genomic DNA. For the original study's pipeline: Within the assay, amplification of reference gene primers was used to estimate how many nucleated cells each sample contained. To quantify the absolute abundance of each unique TCRbeta CDR3 rearrangement, sequence reads were collapsed and filtered. For each sample, productive Simpson clonality was calculated as the square root of Simpson's diversity index over productive rearrangements. TCRdb mirrors the immuneACCESS table, restricted to in-frame sequences. Some clones are absent from its copies; in checked studies, under half trace to an unresolved V gene, and the reason for the others is unknown. V and J calls and clone size come straight from that table; D and trimming were deduced from the DNA. For this sample there are 130,000 or so clones; about 80% appear just once. The ten largest clones capture more than 9% of the sample.

The collaborating institutions used their own protocols to collect whole blood in K2EDTA tubes. For TCRbeta analysis, collaborators shipped samples in one of three forms: frozen whole blood, isolated PBMCs, or DNA extracted from either of those sample types. To note about this clone: What this receptor recognizes is not known. Qualities for individual bases were not recorded, and no much larger clone is one base off.

CDR1 and CDR2 are drawn from the germline V gene (reference sequence): MNHNY, SVGAGI. Unmatched junction bases come to 12, with V trimmed by 6 bases and J by 2 bases. The CDR3 contains 17 residues, cysteine and phenylalanine counted. The entry retains the CDR3 DNA only, 51 bases that are in frame from base 1. This TCR derives from a woman aged 60 to 75 with acute or convalescent COVID-19. Sequenced: peripheral blood. The chain links TRBV6-6 with TRBJ1-5, and 8 bases in between align with TRBD1. The CDR3 reads CASSRLDRVGGNQPQHF. The sequence in DNA is TGTGCCAGCAGCCGACTGGACAGGGTGGGCGGCAATCAGCCCCAGCATTTT.